This T cell receptor (beta chain) was profiled in a study of T-cell reconstitution after alpha-beta-depleted transplantation in children. V was pared by 0 bases and J by 5 bases, with 18 bases between. CDR1 and CDR2 from the germline V gene are MGHRA and YSYEKL. CDR3 length: 17 amino acids. Researchers prepared the TCRbeta library using unique molecular identifiers, the study reports. TCRdb re-derived calls from the PCR reads in MiXCR, one entry per CDR3 protein. There are hundreds of thousands of distinct CDR3 sequences in the sample; less than 15% occur only once, and about 0.77% lies in the top ten. Remarks on this clonotype: The antigen remains unidentified.

Study observations and caveats: After one year, T-cell counts and TCRbeta diversity mostly came from new T cells.

J is TRBJ2-3 and V is TRBV4-1, with D possibly being TRBD1 or TRBD2 (6 bases each). The TCR comes from a girl aged 2 to 10 with congenital amegakaryocytic thrombocytopenia, due to receive a stem cell transplant. The sequencing here drew on PBMCs, taken before TCRalphabeta/CD19-depleted stem cell transplant. The CDR3 here is CASSQEGPLEGGDTQYF. The CDR3 DNA reads TGCGCCAGCAGCCAAGAGGGGCCACTGGAGGGGGGAGATACGCAGTATTTT.